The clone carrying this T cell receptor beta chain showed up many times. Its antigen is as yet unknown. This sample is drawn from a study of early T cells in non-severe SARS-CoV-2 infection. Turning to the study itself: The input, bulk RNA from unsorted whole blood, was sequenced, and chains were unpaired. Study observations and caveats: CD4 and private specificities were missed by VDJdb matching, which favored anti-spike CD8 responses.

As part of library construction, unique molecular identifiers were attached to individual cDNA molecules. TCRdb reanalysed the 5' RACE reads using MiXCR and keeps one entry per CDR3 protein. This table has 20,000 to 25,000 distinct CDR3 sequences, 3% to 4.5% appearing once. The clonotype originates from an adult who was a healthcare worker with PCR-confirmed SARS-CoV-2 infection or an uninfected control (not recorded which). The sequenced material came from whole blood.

CDR3: CASSFTPRTGNTIYF. Here the CDR3 DNA reads TGTGCCAGCAGTTTTACCCCGAGGACTGGAAACACCATATATTTT. This rearrangement joins TRBV12-3 or TRBV12-4 to TRBJ1-3; D unresolved. The V end lost 3 bases, the J end lost 2 bases, and 11 bases lay between the germline ends. The CDR3 is 15 residues long.